This T cell receptor (beta chain) emerged from a study of cytomegalovirus exposure and HLA in healthy donors. Study-wide findings and caveats: A highly shared variant cluster was judged a likely technical artifact.

This CDR3 has 14 amino acids. Germline V gene sequence: CDR1 SEHNR, CDR2 FQNEAQ (reference sequence). Researchers ran the PCR with 60 Vbeta and 13 Jbeta primers. Data came from immunoSEQ multiplex PCR; TCRdb stores just in-frame clones and leaves some out. The profile shows around 88,000 clones, around four fifths of them singletons. A note on this clone: Its antigen is currently unknown. One end of the junction varies from germline; a read error may be responsible.

The source of this sequence is a man in his forties or fifties in good health and CMV-seropositive. The sequencing input was PBMCs. This chain connects TRBV7-9 to TRBJ2-5; D is possibly TRBD1 (6 bases). The CDR3, as DNA: TGTTCCAGCAGCGATCAACAGGGCAGAGAGACCCAGTACTTC. Translation gives CSSSDQQGRETQYF.